This TCR beta chain is drawn from a study of CD8 T cells in Susac syndrome (dated by TCRdb to about 2019). General notes on the study: Whether CD8+ T cell activation and differentiation in Susac syndrome was antigen driven was tested using repertoire sequencing. The clonality of the CD8+ T cell repertoire was compared across about 12 healthy donors, some 14 Susac syndrome patients and under 18 multiple sclerosis patients.

What the work shows at the level of the full study, not this receptor alone: The number of individuals in the TCR sequencing and HLA analysis was acknowledged as relatively small.

From the cysteine up to the phenylalanine, the CDR3 has a length of 14 residues. This entry keeps only the CDR3 DNA: 42 bases, framed from base 1. The germline V gene (reference sequence) supplies CDR1 MNHEY and CDR2 SMNVEV. Ends trimmed: V by 5 bases, J by 8 bases; bases unmatched to a gene: 11. RNA was extracted using the RNeasy kit, and roughly 0.45 to 1 microgram was reverse transcribed with random hexamers. The immunoSEQ multiplex PCR assay, covering 54 Vbeta and 13 Jbeta segments, was used to amplify TCR beta CDR3 regions. PCR amplification bias was corrected by using a synthetic template baseline for primer optimization and computational correction. The paper's processing steps were these. Reads were assigned to V, D and J genes according to IMGT and analyzed in immunoSEQ Analyzer, with only productive sequences retained. To calculate clonality, Shannon entropy was normalized by log2 of the number of productive unique sequences and then subtracted from one. For each patient and control, public and private clones were evaluated among the 100 most prevalent clones. A clone was defined as Susac-specific if it was absent from the healthy and MS cohorts, from over 1,000 published viral clones and from other ImmuneACCESS disease sequences. TCRdb reprocessed the public reads (quality trimming at Q25 with fastp, clone calling with MiXCR) and kept in-frame beta chains. Entries are consolidated by CDR3 protein sequence, retaining the most common genes and DNA. The V and J calls were determined by TCRdb, not by the authors. For this sample there are about 150,000 distinct CDR3 sequences; 90% to 95% appear just once. The ten most abundant clones make up roughly 0.2% of the sample.

As for this clonotype: Its cognate antigen has yet to be identified. No base qualities exist here, and no much larger clone lies one base off it.

Peripheral blood CD8+ and CD4+ T cells from healthy donors, Susac syndrome patients and multiple sclerosis patients were profiled using high-throughput TCR beta sequencing. Treatment-naive patients with stable or active relapsing-remitting disease fulfilling revised McDonald criteria were used as multiple sclerosis controls. Bulk CD8+ and CD4+ T cells were purified by magnetic negative isolation, whereas CD8+ TEMRA cells were enriched by FACS. Blood was drawn into EDTA tubes, processed within 24 hours, and PBMCs were isolated by density gradient centrifugation. PBMCs intended for TCR sequencing were cryopreserved in liquid nitrogen and thawed later in a water bath at 37 degrees C. A purity of at least 90% was achieved for sorted or isolated CD4+, CD8+ and CD8+ TEMRA cells.

The sequence joins TRBV27 to TRBJ1-2, with 7 central nucleotides matching TRBD1. The clonotype comes from a human donor with multiple sclerosis. What was sequenced was CD8+ T cells from PBMCs. The CDR3 loop reads CASSPGTAAAGYTF. The nucleotides are TGTGCCAGCAGTCCTGGGACAGCCGCTGCCGGCTACACCTTC.